This entry features one T cell receptor (beta chain) sequence. This entry is derived from a study of blood T cell repertoires in COVID-19. The overall study: From T cells, B-cell-depleted T cells, or PBMCs came the material, which was cDNA or gDNA.

Losses at the gene ends were 4 bases for V and 4 bases for J; bases not matched to a gene: 4. The length of the CDR3 is 14 residues. The germline gives CDR1 SGHKS, CDR2 YYEKEE (reference sequence). TCRdb keeps only in-frame clones here, not all; method: immunoSEQ multiplex PCR. The table shows more than 200,000 clones, with approximately 86% occurring only once. Seattle cases were enrolled at active infection and followed longitudinally. The sample consisted of peripheral blood. This TCR derives from a woman aged 60-70 years with COVID-19, enrolled during active disease. This rearrangement joins TRBV5-5 to TRBJ1-4; 7 positions match TRBD1. Here the CDR3 DNA reads TGTGCCAGCAGCCCGACAGGGTATAATGAAAAACTGTTTTTT. This encodes CASSPTGYNEKLFF.